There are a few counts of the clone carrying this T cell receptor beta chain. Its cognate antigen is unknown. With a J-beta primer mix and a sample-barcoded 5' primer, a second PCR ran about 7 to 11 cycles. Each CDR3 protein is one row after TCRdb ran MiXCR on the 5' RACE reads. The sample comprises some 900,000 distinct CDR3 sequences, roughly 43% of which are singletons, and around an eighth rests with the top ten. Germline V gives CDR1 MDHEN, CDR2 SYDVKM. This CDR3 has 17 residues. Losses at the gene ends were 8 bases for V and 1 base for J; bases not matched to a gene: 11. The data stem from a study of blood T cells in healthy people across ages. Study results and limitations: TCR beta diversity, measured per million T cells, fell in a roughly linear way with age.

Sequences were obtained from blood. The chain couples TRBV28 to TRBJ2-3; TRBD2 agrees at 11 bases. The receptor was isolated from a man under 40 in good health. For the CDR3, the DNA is TGTGCCAGCTCGCTAGCGGGGGGCCCCTGGGGCACAGATACGCAGTATTTT. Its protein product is CASSLAGGPWGTDTQYF.